These T cell receptor beta chains were read from a single sample in a study of radiotherapy plus CTLA-4 blockade in lung cancer. TCRdb keeps only in-frame clones here, not all; method: immunoSEQ multiplex PCR. The data hold 45,000 or so clones, with 60% to 80% observed a single time. The material sequenced was peripheral blood, taken from a patient treated with radiotherapy plus ipilimumab. The receptors here all came from a human donor with non-small cell lung cancer who had stable disease on radiotherapy plus ipilimumab. Each CDR3 is given with its conserved first and last residue. A D gene is named only where the DNA matches it firmly. Clone size is not always given. Where it is, it says once, few, many or a class for expanded clones.

v_call,d_call,cdr3_length,clone_size,j_call,cdr3_nt,cdr3_aa
TRBV7-2,TRBD1,15,NA,TRBJ1-4,TGTGCCAGCAGCCCGCGGGGGACAGTTAATGAAAAACTGTTTTTT,CASSPRGTVNEKLFF
TRBV5-4,NA,17,NA,TRBJ1-2,TGTGCCAGCAGCTCTCAGGACGGGCCTCCTCACCTCTATGGCTACACCTTC,CASSSQDGPPHLYGYTF
TRBV4-3,TRBD1,14,NA,TRBJ2-5,TGCGCCAGCAGCCAACCAACAGGGGAAGAGACCCAGTACTTC,CASSQPTGEETQYF
TRBV6-1,NA,12,NA,TRBJ1-6,TGTGCCAGCAGGGACCTTAATTCACCCCTCCACTTT,CASRDLNSPLHF
TRBV6-5,NA,14,NA,TRBJ1-6,TGTGCCAGCACCACAGGGTCCTATAATTCACCCCTCCACTTT,CASTTGSYNSPLHF
TRBV2,TRBD2,16,NA,TRBJ2-3,TGTGCCAGCAGTGAAGCGGGTAGCGGGGGGGCCGGTACGCAGTATTTT,CASSEAGSGGAGTQYF
TRBV5-1,NA,12,NA,TRBJ2-1,TGCGCCAGCAACTTGCGACCGAATGAGCAGTTCTTC,CASNLRPNEQFF
TRBV5-1,TRBD1,15,once,TRBJ1-2,TGCGCCAGCAGCTTGACCGGTACAGGGGGTTATGGCTACACCTTC,CASSLTGTGGYGYTF
TRBV7-6,NA,11,NA,TRBJ1-2,TGTGCCAGCAGCTCTGCCTATGGCTACACCTTC,CASSSAYGYTF
TRBV19,NA,15,NA,TRBJ1-2,TGTGCCAGTAGTCTATACCTCAGGGACCCCTATGGCTACACCTTC,CASSLYLRDPYGYTF
TRBV4-1,NA,15,NA,TRBJ2-3,TGCGCCAGCAGCCAAGATTTGCCACGCACAGATACGCAGTATTTT,CASSQDLPRTDTQYF
TRBV4-3,NA,14,few,TRBJ1-2,TGCGCCAGCAGCCAAGTTAAGGGGAACTATGGCTACACCTTC,CASSQVKGNYGYTF
TRBV29-1,TRBD1,12,NA,TRBJ1-1,TGCAGCGTAAGGACAGGGGTTACTGAAGCTTTCTTT,CSVRTGVTEAFF
TRBV7-8,NA,15,few,TRBJ1-5,TGTGCCAGCAGCTTATTATCCTTAGAGGGTCAGCCCCAGCATTTT,CASSLLSLEGQPQHF
TRBV6-5,NA,15,NA,TRBJ1-4,TGTGCCAGCAAGGGACGGGAGACAATGAATGAAAAACTGTTTTTT,CASKGRETMNEKLFF
TRBV5-1,NA,13,NA,TRBJ1-6,TGCGCCAGCAGCCCCTCCTATAATTCACCCCTCCACTTT,CASSPSYNSPLHF
TRBV18,TRBD1,15,once,TRBJ1-5,TGTGCCAGCTCACCAGAAGGGGACAGGTATCAGCCCCAGCATTTT,CASSPEGDRYQPQHF
TRBV9,NA,17,NA,TRBJ2-3,TGTGCCAGCAGCGGTCCGGTTCGGGGGAGAGGCACAGATACGCAGTATTTT,CASSGPVRGRGTDTQYF
TRBV9,TRBD2,16,NA,TRBJ2-1,TGTGCCAGCAGCGTAGGGCTAGCGGGGGGGCTCAATGAGCAGTTCTTC,CASSVGLAGGLNEQFF
TRBV7-8,TRBD2,17,few,TRBJ2-3,TGTGCCAGCAGCCCCACCGGGACTAGCGGGGGCCGGGGTACGCAGTATTTT,CASSPTGTSGGRGTQYF
TRBV5-1,TRBD2,15,NA,TRBJ2-1,TGCGCCAGCAGCTCCGGGACTAGGAGTTTCGATGAGCAGTTCTTC,CASSSGTRSFDEQFF
TRBV5-5,TRBD1,15,once,TRBJ2-7,TGTGCCAGCAGCTTGGACGGGACAGGGCGCTACGAGCAGTACTTC,CASSLDGTGRYEQYF
TRBV19,NA,13,NA,TRBJ1-1,TGTGCCAGTAGTGCACGACAGGAAGCGAGAGCTTTCTTT,CASSARQEARAFF
TRBV23-1,NA,15,NA,TRBJ1-1,TGCGCCAGCAGTAATCGGACAGCTAAGAACACTGAAGCTTTCTTT,CASSNRTAKNTEAFF
TRBV7-9,TRBD1,17,NA,TRBJ1-5,TGTGCCAGCGACTCCGGGACAGGGAACCTCGGCAATCAGCCCCAGCATTTT,CASDSGTGNLGNQPQHF
TRBV5-1,TRBD1,13,few,TRBJ1-5,TGCGCCAGCAGAGTGGACAGGAATCAGCCCCAGCATTTT,CASRVDRNQPQHF
TRBV27,TRBD2,15,NA,TRBJ2-5,TGTGCCAGCAGTTTATCCGGACTAGGACGTGAGACCCAGTACTTC,CASSLSGLGRETQYF
TRBV10-1,NA,14,NA,TRBJ2-3,TGCGCCAGCAGTGAGGCAGTTAGTACAGATACGCAGTATTTT,CASSEAVSTDTQYF
TRBV7-3,TRBD2,15,NA,TRBJ2-2,TGTGCCAGCAGCCCGGGGGGGGCGGGCACCGGGGAGCTGTTTTTT,CASSPGGAGTGELFF
TRBV30,NA,14,NA,TRBJ2-1,TGTGCCTGGAGTCTTGGCGCGGTCAACAATGAGCAGTTCTTC,CAWSLGAVNNEQFF
TRBV18,TRBD1,16,NA,TRBJ2-2,TGTGCCAGCTCACTGAAGACAGGGGGCCAGGCCGGGGAGCTGTTTTTT,CASSLKTGGQAGELFF
TRBV10-3,NA,14,NA,TRBJ1-3,TGTGCCATCAGACCCAGGGGATTAGGGGACACCATATATTTT,CAIRPRGLGDTIYF
TRBV13,NA,15,few,TRBJ1-5,TGTGCCAGCAGCTTATCCCGAGCTAGCAATCAGCCCCAGCATTTT,CASSLSRASNQPQHF
TRBV14,NA,18,few,TRBJ1-4,TGTGCCAGCAGCCTTCGGAGTTTCAGGGTTGCAACTAATGAAAAACTGTTTTTT,CASSLRSFRVATNEKLFF
TRBV6-1,NA,15,once,TRBJ2-2,TGTGCCAGCAACCCCCGGGCCCCTGGGACCGGGGAGCTGTTTTTT,CASNPRAPGTGELFF
TRBV28,TRBD2,16,NA,TRBJ2-5,TGTGCCAGCAGTTTAGGCCTAGCGGGAAACCAAGAGACCCAGTACTTC,CASSLGLAGNQETQYF
TRBV7-2,NA,13,NA,TRBJ2-7,TGTGCCAGCAACCAGGGGGGGTTCTACGAGCAGTACTTC,CASNQGGFYEQYF
TRBV7-9,NA,13,NA,TRBJ2-7,TGTGCCAGCAGCTTAGCCTACGGCGACGAGCAGTACTTC,CASSLAYGDEQYF